The 17 T cell receptor beta chains reported below all come from one sample, sequenced in a study of cytomegalovirus exposure and HLA in healthy donors. Here immunoSEQ multiplex PCR was the method, and the copy in TCRdb shows in-frame clones only, minus some. The sample includes some 130,000 clones, about 86% seen only once; the top ten take less than 3.5%. The sample taken for sequencing was PBMCs. These receptor sequences come from a man aged 18 to 30 in good health and CMV-seronegative.

The rearrangement joins TRBV25-1 to TRBJ1-2; D is perhaps TRBD1 (6 bases). The CDR3 is 12 residues long. Trimming stripped 5 bases from V and 5 bases from J, with 9 bases between. Germline V gene data show CDR1 as MGHDK and CDR2 as SYGVNS. For the CDR3, the DNA is TGTGCCAGCAGTCAGGACAGATATGGCTACACCTTC. Protein product: CASSQDRYGYTF.

The chain combines TRBV5-6 with TRBJ2-1; the D gene is possibly TRBD2 (6 bases). Germline V CDR1 and CDR2: SGHDT, YYEEEE. The CDR3 spans 13 residues. V lost 3 bases, J lost 11 bases, and 15 bases lay in between. The CDR3 region has the DNA TGTGCCAGCAGCTCGGACTATACAATGAAGCAGTTCTTC. Translating it yields CASSSDYTMKQFF.

The chain employs TRBV2 and TRBJ1-2; no reliable D call. V lost 3 bases and J 3 bases, leaving 8 bases between the germline ends. The CDR3 covers 13 residues. CDR1 is SNHLY and CDR2 is FYNNEI in the germline V gene. This chain's CDR3 is CASSDMFHYGYTF. The CDR3 DNA reads as TGTGCCAGCAGTGACATGTTCCACTATGGCTACACCTTC.

This sequence joins TRBV6-6 and TRBJ2-5; D gene unclear. The CDR3 runs to 14 residues. Germline-derived CDR1 and CDR2 are MNHNY and SVGAGI (reference sequence). Trimming removed 4 bases at V and 3 bases at J, with 12 bases between. CDR3 DNA: TGTGCCAGCAGTTCCCACCGCACAGAAGAGACCCAGTACTTC. It encodes CASSSHRTEETQYF.

This chain joins TRBV4-1 and TRBJ2-7; the D gene is possibly TRBD1 (6 bases). Germline loops: CDR1 MGHRA, CDR2 YSYEKL. V was shortened by 4 bases and J by 5 bases, with 15 bases between the two germline ends. This CDR3 comprises 14 residues. The CDR3: CASSRTTGPNEQYF. CDR3 nucleotide sequence: TGCGCCAGCAGCCGGACCACAGGGCCCAACGAGCAGTACTTC.

The V call is TRBV10-3, the J call TRBJ2-7, with 9 bases identical to TRBD2. Germline V lookup: CDR1 ENHRY, CDR2 SYGVKD. CDR3 size: 13 residues. Losses at the gene ends were 4 bases for V and 7 bases for J; bases not matched to a gene: 5. The CDR3 spells CAISGGGAWEQYF. Written as DNA, the CDR3 is TGTGCCATCAGTGGCGGGGGGGCCTGGGAGCAGTACTTC.

The chain links TRBV2 to TRBJ1-5, with D perhaps TRBD1 (6 bases). Trimming took 1 base from V and 0 from J, leaving 7 bases between them. The length of the CDR3 is 15 residues. Germline CDR1 reads SNHLY; CDR2 reads FYNNEI. The CDR3 region is CASSEGQASNQPQHF. In DNA form, the CDR3 reads TGTGCCAGCAGTGAAGGACAGGCTAGCAATCAGCCCCAGCATTTT.

This chain's CDR3 is CASSQAGGETQYF. The CDR3, as DNA: TGCGCCAGCAGCCAAGCGGGAGGAGAGACCCAGTACTTC. The chain uses TRBV4-3 and TRBJ2-5; the match to TRBD2 covers 7 bases. There are 13 residues in the CDR3. The V segment lost 1 base and the J segment 4 bases; nucleotides outside the gene matches: 0. Germline CDR1 reads LGHNA; CDR2 reads YSLEER.

The rearrangement uses TRBV7-9 and TRBJ1-2; D unclear. CDR1 and CDR2 (germline): SEHNR, FQNEAQ (reference sequence). V lost 3 bases to trimming and J lost 6 bases, with 14 bases between them. This CDR3 has 14 residues. The CDR3 nucleotides read TGTGCCAGCAGCTTCCAGATGATTATGGATGGCTACACCTTC. This sequence encodes CASSFQMIMDGYTF.

This chain joins TRBV6-5 and TRBJ2-7; TRBD2 is a possible D gene (5 bases). The CDR3 covers 15 residues. The V end lost 5 bases, the J end lost 1 base, and 15 bases lay between the germline ends. Germline CDR1 and CDR2: MNHEY and SVGAGI. The CDR3 nucleotides read TGTGCCAGCAGTCGAACTATAGCGTCTTCCTACGAGCAGTACTTC. As protein: CASSRTIASSYEQYF.

The genes are TRBV5-1 and TRBJ1-2; D uncertain. Germline V gene sequence: CDR1 SGHRS, CDR2 YFSETQ. The CDR3 consists of 13 residues. With 0 bases removed from V and 9 bases from J, the gap between germline ends came to 12 bases. The CDR3 region has the DNA TGCGCCAGCAGCTTGGAGCCCGCTGTGAGCTACACCTTC. Protein product: CASSLEPAVSYTF.

This sequence joins TRBV19 and TRBJ2-3, with TRBD1 matching over 7 bases. In germline, CDR1 is LNHDA, CDR2 SQIVND (reference sequence). The CDR3 contains 16 residues. The V segment lost 2 bases and the J segment 2 bases; nucleotides outside the gene matches: 7. CDR3 amino acids: CASSIRAGTATDTQYF. Written as DNA, the CDR3 is TGTGCCAGTAGTATAAGGGCCGGGACAGCCACAGATACGCAGTATTTT. Full variable domain (rest looked up from reference TRBV19 and TRBJ2-3): DGGITQSPKYLFRKEGQNVTLSCEQNLNHDAMYWYRQDPGQGLRLIYYSQIVNDFQKGDIAEGYSVSREKKESFPLTVTSAQKNPTAFYLCASSIRAGTATDTQYFGPGTRLTVL.

The chain combines TRBV27 with TRBJ2-5; 8 bases are shared with TRBD1. Germline CDR1 is MNHEY and CDR2 is SMNVEV (reference sequence). V dropped 6 bases and J dropped 5; count of bases not matched to a gene: 11. The CDR3 sequence is 15 residues long. In DNA, the CDR3 is TGTGCCAGCAGATCCCGTCAGGGGGCCTGGGAGACCCAGTACTTC. It translates to CASRSRQGAWETQYF.

The chain employs TRBV10-3 and TRBJ2-2, with 10 bases matching TRBD2. The CDR3 runs 15 residues. The junction had 7 bases not matched to a gene; V was cut back by 7 bases and J by 5 bases. Germline V lookup: CDR1 ENHRY, CDR2 SYGVKD. The CDR3 DNA reads as TGTGCCATCAAGGAGCTAGCGGGAGCGACCGGGGAGCTGTTTTTT. Amino acid sequence: CAIKELAGATGELFF.

The genes are TRBV5-1 and TRBJ2-2, with TRBD1 matching 7 bases. V shed 0 bases and J 2 bases; nucleotides not matched to a gene: 10. This CDR3 is built from 18 residues. CDR1 is SGHRS, CDR2 YFSETQ, per germline. The CDR3 bases are TGCGCCAGCAGCTTGGCAACATTAACAGGGGCCAACACCGGGGAGCTGTTTTTT. Amino acids: CASSLATLTGANTGELFF.

This clone was counted only a few times. The V and J genes are TRBV6-4 and TRBJ2-5, with 9 bases lining up with TRBD1. CDR3 length: 16 residues. V lost 2 bases to trimming and J lost 1 base; unmatched junction nucleotides: 5. Germline V gives CDR1 MRHNA, CDR2 SNTAGT. DNA of the CDR3: TGTGCCAGCAGTGACACCCCGGGACAGGGCCAAGAGACCCAGTACTTC. This encodes CASSDTPGQGQETQYF.

The chain couples TRBV7-7 to TRBJ2-1; D not resolved. V was cut by 1 base and J by 6 bases, with 16 bases left in between. CDR3 length: 16 residues. The germline gives CDR1 SSHAT, CDR2 FNYEAQ (reference sequence). CDR3 residues: CASSLGAALGTNEQFF. CDR3 in DNA: TGTGCCAGCAGCTTAGGTGCGGCCTTAGGAACCAATGAGCAGTTCTTC.